This is a list of T cell receptor beta chains from one sample in a study of T cell repertoires in cytomegalovirus infection. TCRdb called the reads again in MiXCR, with one record for every CDR3 protein. This table holds approximately 750,000 distinct CDR3 sequences, 35% found once. Source material: PBMCs. These receptors were obtained from a human donor in good health (CMV status not recorded). Some clones in this sample may be carry-over from other donors' samples. The CDR3 runs from the conserved cysteine through the conserved F or W. The order of the fields is J gene, V gene, D gene, clone size, CDR3 protein, CDR3 DNA. The D gene is left open where the match is weak. The listing skips clone size in some rows; elsewhere it reads once, few, many or a size class.

j_call: TRBJ1-4; v_call: TRBV6-5; d_call: TRBD1; clone_size: many; cdr3_aa: CASSYGTGAEKLFF; cdr3_nt: TGTGCCAGCAGTTACGGGACAGGGGCTGAAAAACTGTTTTTT
j_call: TRBJ1-1; v_call: TRBV19; d_call: -; clone_size: few; cdr3_aa: CASSIRLTNTEAFF; cdr3_nt: TGTGCCAGTAGTATAAGACTGACGAACACTGAAGCTTTCTTT
j_call: TRBJ1-6; v_call: TRBV7-2; d_call: -; clone_size: many; cdr3_aa: CASSLGSPGSNSPLHF; cdr3_nt: TGTGCCAGCAGCTTAGGGTCCCCAGGGTCGAATTCACCCCTCCACTTT
j_call: TRBJ2-1; v_call: TRBV7-6; d_call: -; clone_size: many; cdr3_aa: CASSPRAGSSYNEQFF; cdr3_nt: TGTGCCAGCAGCCCCCGGGCAGGCAGCTCCTACAATGAGCAGTTCTTC
j_call: TRBJ2-2; v_call: TRBV7-2; d_call: -; clone_size: -; cdr3_aa: CASSPQGGLLFF; cdr3_nt: TGTGCCAGCAGCCCGCAGGGGGGGTTGCTTTTTTTT
j_call: TRBJ2-7; v_call: TRBV14; d_call: -; clone_size: few; cdr3_aa: CASSRNIRSSSYEQYF; cdr3_nt: TGTGCCAGCAGCCGTAATATCAGGTCCAGCTCCTACGAGCAGTACTTC
j_call: TRBJ2-5; v_call: TRBV5-1; d_call: -; clone_size: -; cdr3_aa: CASSFPPRLTRPPQETQYF; cdr3_nt: TGCGCCAGCAGCTTTCCCCCCCGATTGACTCGACCTCCCCAAGAGACCCAGTACTTC
j_call: TRBJ2-3; v_call: TRBV11-3; d_call: -; clone_size: few; cdr3_aa: CASSRSWGYTDTQYF; cdr3_nt: TGTGCCAGCAGCCGAAGTTGGGGCTACACAGATACGCAGTATTTT
j_call: TRBJ1-2; v_call: TRBV7-2; d_call: -; clone_size: few; cdr3_aa: CASSLYRDYGYTF; cdr3_nt: TGTGCCAGCAGCTTATACAGGGACTATGGCTACACCTTC
j_call: TRBJ1-3; v_call: TRBV7-8; d_call: TRBD1; clone_size: few; cdr3_aa: CASSSRLGTDENTIYF; cdr3_nt: TGTGCCAGCAGCTCCCGTCTTGGGACAGACGAAAACACCATATATTTT
j_call: TRBJ1-5; v_call: TRBV30; d_call: TRBD1; clone_size: -; cdr3_aa: CAWQSATGVNQPQHF; cdr3_nt: TGTGCCTGGCAATCCGCGACAGGGGTAAATCAGCCCCAGCATTTT
j_call: TRBJ1-3; v_call: TRBV7-8; d_call: -; clone_size: -; cdr3_aa: CASSRSAGSGNPMYF; cdr3_nt: TGTGCCAGCAGCCGTTCAGCAGGCTCTGGAAACCCCATGTATTTT
j_call: TRBJ2-1; v_call: TRBV12-3/TRBV12-4; d_call: TRBD2; clone_size: -; cdr3_aa: CASSLSGTSSGNEKFF; cdr3_nt: TGTGCCAGCAGTTTATCCGGGACTAGCTCCGGCAATGAGAAGTTCTTC
j_call: TRBJ1-5; v_call: TRBV7-6; d_call: -; clone_size: many; cdr3_aa: CASSLAVNQPQHF; cdr3_nt: TGTGCCAGCAGCTTGGCGGTTAATCAGCCCCAGCATTTT
j_call: TRBJ2-7; v_call: TRBV28; d_call: -; clone_size: few; cdr3_aa: CASRGYSYEQYF; cdr3_nt: TGTGCCAGCAGGGGGTACTCCTACGAGCAGTACTTC
j_call: TRBJ1-2; v_call: TRBV18; d_call: -; clone_size: -; cdr3_aa: CASSPSTGPVAF; cdr3_nt: TGTGCCAGCTCACCCTCGACAGGACCGGTGGCCTTC
j_call: TRBJ2-1; v_call: TRBV19; d_call: TRBD2; clone_size: few; cdr3_aa: CASSVLLAGKNNEQFF; cdr3_nt: TGTGCCAGTAGTGTCCTACTAGCGGGGAAAAACAATGAGCAGTTCTTC
j_call: TRBJ1-2; v_call: TRBV7-6; d_call: TRBD1; clone_size: -; cdr3_aa: CASSLLEEGARIYYGYTF; cdr3_nt: TGTGCCAGCAGCCTCCTAGAGGAGGGGGCGAGAATTTACTATGGCTACACCTTC
j_call: TRBJ2-1; v_call: TRBV10-3; d_call: -; clone_size: few; cdr3_aa: CAIGVAFRIF; cdr3_nt: TGTGCCATTGGGGTAGCGTTTCGGATCTTC
j_call: TRBJ2-5; v_call: TRBV7-6; d_call: TRBD2; clone_size: -; cdr3_aa: CASSLWEGFGETQYF; cdr3_nt: TGTGCCAGCAGCTTATGGGAGGGTTTTGGCGAGACCCAGTACTTC
j_call: TRBJ2-4; v_call: TRBV7-8; d_call: TRBD1; clone_size: many; cdr3_aa: CASSPRRTGTDSIQYF; cdr3_nt: TGTGCCAGCAGCCCACGCCGGACAGGAACGGACAGCATTCAGTACTTC
j_call: TRBJ1-3; v_call: TRBV7-9; d_call: -; clone_size: -; cdr3_aa: CASSLPVGGKSSGNTIYF; cdr3_nt: TGTGCCAGCAGCCTTCCGGTAGGGGGGAAAAGCTCTGGAAACACCATATATTTT
j_call: TRBJ2-7; v_call: TRBV28; d_call: -; clone_size: few; cdr3_aa: CASRGRVLEQYF; cdr3_nt: TGTGCCAGCAGGGGTCGGGTGCTCGAGCAGTACTTC
j_call: TRBJ1-3; v_call: TRBV11-1; d_call: -; clone_size: few; cdr3_aa: CASSRTSGNTIYF; cdr3_nt: TGTGCCAGCAGCCGGACCTCTGGAAACACCATATATTTT
j_call: TRBJ2-1; v_call: TRBV20-1; d_call: -; clone_size: few; cdr3_aa: CSARFGVHNEQFF; cdr3_nt: TGCAGTGCTAGGTTCGGGGTCCACAATGAGCAGTTCTTC
j_call: TRBJ2-7; v_call: TRBV6-2/TRBV6-3; d_call: -; clone_size: few; cdr3_aa: CASRPTGLDEQYF; cdr3_nt: TGTGCCAGCAGACCTACAGGGCTGGACGAGCAGTACTTC
j_call: TRBJ1-1; v_call: TRBV28; d_call: -; clone_size: -; cdr3_aa: CASTAGNTEAFF; cdr3_nt: TGTGCCAGCACGGCAGGGAACACTGAAGCTTTCTTT
j_call: TRBJ2-4; v_call: TRBV19; d_call: TRBD2; clone_size: once; cdr3_aa: CASSIDRLASNIQYF; cdr3_nt: TGTGCCAGTAGTATAGATCGACTAGCGAGTAACATTCAGTACTTC
j_call: TRBJ1-5; v_call: TRBV7-3; d_call: -; clone_size: -; cdr3_aa: CASSSGINQPQHF; cdr3_nt: TGTGCCAGCAGTTCAGGGATCAATCAGCCCCAGCATTTT
j_call: TRBJ1-5; v_call: TRBV6-1; d_call: -; clone_size: -; cdr3_aa: CASRSGWGYSNQPQHF; cdr3_nt: TGTGCCAGCAGATCGGGCTGGGGCTATAGCAATCAGCCCCAGCATTTT
j_call: TRBJ1-1; v_call: TRBV15; d_call: -; clone_size: few; cdr3_aa: CATSKDQNTEAFF; cdr3_nt: TGTGCCACCAGCAAAGACCAGAACACTGAAGCTTTCTTT
j_call: TRBJ2-7; v_call: TRBV28; d_call: -; clone_size: few; cdr3_aa: CASGGYRWGYEQYF; cdr3_nt: TGTGCCAGCGGAGGATACAGGTGGGGGTACGAGCAGTACTTC
j_call: TRBJ1-2; v_call: TRBV25-1; d_call: -; clone_size: -; cdr3_aa: CASSDRGGYTF; cdr3_nt: TGTGCCAGCAGTGATCGGGGGGGCTACACCTTC
j_call: TRBJ2-5; v_call: TRBV6-1; d_call: -; clone_size: -; cdr3_aa: CASSVTAVKGETQYF; cdr3_nt: TGTGCCAGCAGTGTGACAGCCGTGAAAGGAGAGACCCAGTACTTC
j_call: TRBJ2-2; v_call: TRBV7-2; d_call: -; clone_size: -; cdr3_aa: CASSRNPGVGSLGSGNTGELFF; cdr3_nt: TGTGCCAGCAGCCGAAACCCAGGGGTGGGGTCTTTGGGTAGCGGGAACACCGGGGAGCTGTTTTTT
j_call: TRBJ1-1; v_call: TRBV19; d_call: -; clone_size: -; cdr3_aa: CASSLRRSEAFF; cdr3_nt: TGTGCCAGTAGCCTCCGGCGAAGCGAAGCTTTCTTT
j_call: TRBJ2-2; v_call: TRBV5-4; d_call: -; clone_size: few; cdr3_aa: CASSLAGTVNTGELFF; cdr3_nt: TGTGCCAGCAGCTTGGCCGGGACGGTGAACACCGGGGAGCTGTTTTTT
j_call: TRBJ2-2; v_call: TRBV6-1; d_call: TRBD1; clone_size: -; cdr3_aa: CASSTGTGRAGELFF; cdr3_nt: TGTGCCAGCAGCACCGGGACAGGGCGGGCCGGGGAGCTGTTTTTT
j_call: TRBJ2-6; v_call: TRBV6-2/TRBV6-3; d_call: -; clone_size: many; cdr3_aa: CASTTGLHSGANVLTF; cdr3_nt: TGTGCCAGCACCACGGGGCTCCACTCTGGGGCCAACGTCCTGACTTTC
j_call: TRBJ1-1; v_call: TRBV30; d_call: -; clone_size: -; cdr3_aa: CAWSVYGGRTEAFF; cdr3_nt: TGTGCCTGGAGTGTCTATGGAGGACGGACTGAAGCTTTCTTT
j_call: TRBJ1-1; v_call: TRBV10-3; d_call: -; clone_size: few; cdr3_aa: CAISEYPNTEAFF; cdr3_nt: TGTGCCATCAGTGAGTACCCGAACACTGAAGCTTTCTTT
j_call: TRBJ2-5; v_call: TRBV7-2; d_call: TRBD1; clone_size: many; cdr3_aa: CASSFQTGPVLKTQYF; cdr3_nt: TGTGCCAGCAGCTTTCAGACAGGGCCTGTGTTAAAGACCCAGTACTTC
j_call: TRBJ2-1; v_call: TRBV6-2/TRBV6-3; d_call: TRBD2; clone_size: few; cdr3_aa: CASSYSGGLGLGDNEQFF; cdr3_nt: TGTGCCAGCAGTTACAGTGGGGGTCTCGGACTAGGAGACAATGAGCAGTTCTTC
j_call: TRBJ2-1; v_call: TRBV28; d_call: -; clone_size: once; cdr3_aa: CASSSFPREDKPGDRFF; cdr3_nt: TGTGCCAGCAGTTCGTTCCCCAGGGAAGATAAACCGGGGGACAGGTTCTTC
j_call: TRBJ2-1; v_call: TRBV6-2/TRBV6-3; d_call: TRBD2; clone_size: few; cdr3_aa: CASSWGGSSYNEQFF; cdr3_nt: TGTGCCAGCAGTTGGGGCGGGAGCTCCTACAATGAGCAGTTCTTC
j_call: TRBJ1-3; v_call: TRBV7-9; d_call: TRBD1; clone_size: -; cdr3_aa: CASSLHRDRALIGNTIYF; cdr3_nt: TGTGCCAGCAGCCTTCACCGGGACAGGGCTTTAATCGGAAACACCATATATTTT
j_call: TRBJ2-2; v_call: TRBV12-3/TRBV12-4; d_call: -; clone_size: -; cdr3_aa: CASRERGALTGELFF; cdr3_nt: TGTGCCAGCAGGGAAAGGGGAGCTCTAACCGGGGAGCTGTTTTTT
j_call: TRBJ1-2; v_call: TRBV19; d_call: -; clone_size: few; cdr3_aa: CASRVGYRDLGGEYGYTF; cdr3_nt: TGTGCCAGTAGGGTGGGGTACCGGGACCTCGGTGGAGAGTATGGCTACACCTTC
j_call: TRBJ1-1; v_call: TRBV6-6; d_call: TRBD1; clone_size: -; cdr3_aa: CASSAGGYNTEAFF; cdr3_nt: TGTGCCAGCTCAGCAGGGGGCTACAACACTGAAGCTTTCTTT
j_call: TRBJ2-1; v_call: TRBV27; d_call: TRBD2; clone_size: few; cdr3_aa: CASSLLGGRYNEQFF; cdr3_nt: TGTGCCAGCAGTTTATTGGGCGGGAGATACAATGAGCAGTTCTTC